This TCR beta chain is from a study of neurological immune-mediated disorders. Study results and limitations: Among 34 multiple sclerosis patients, 18 had repertoires that phylogenetic grouping placed in one related-CDR3 cluster, a possible signature. Multiple sclerosis patients had less TCR clonal expansion than even healthy controls, unlike HTLV-1-associated myelopathy. No CDR3 amino acid sequences were shared by expanded clones across subjects, suggesting private repertoires in all groups.

cDNA was made by 5'RACE with 10-nucleotide random UMIs. TCRdb ran MiXCR on the 5' RACE reads and lists one entry per CDR3 protein. This repertoire shows about 87,000 distinct CDR3 sequences, 3% to 4% found once; its top ten account for less than 3.5%. The CDR3 contains 12 residues. Looked up from germline, CDR1 is SNHLY and CDR2 is FYNNEI. Trimming removed 9 bases from V and 8 bases from J, with 14 bases in between. This clonotype was counted at least ten times. Its antigen is unknown. The V call is TRBV2, the J call TRBJ2-1; D uncertain. The TCR sequence derives from a woman in her 50s with multiple sclerosis. The sample comprised PBMCs. CDR3 coding DNA: TGTGCCAGTCGAGTTCCCAGTTATGAGCAGTTCTTC. This translates into CASRVPSYEQFF.